This is a list of T cell receptor beta chains from one sample in a study of Ad26.COV2.S vaccination and SARS-CoV-2 variants. The table came from immunoSEQ multiplex PCR; TCRdb's copy has only in-frame clones and leaves some out. The profile shows around 400,000 clones, 89% of them singletons. The sample was peripheral blood, taken in a trial of Ad26.COV2.S vaccine versus placebo. These receptors came from a person between 18 and 65 years old who received the Ad26.COV2.S COVID-19 vaccine or a placebo. CDR3s include the opening cysteine and the closing phenylalanine or tryptophan. The D gene is left open where the match is weak. Some rows have no size entry. The others give once, few or many, or a class for an expanded clone.

d_gene	abundance	v_gene	j_gene	CDR3nt	CDR3aa
.	.	TRBV3-1/TRBV3-2	TRBJ1-4	TGTGCCAGCAGCCTTGGGCAGAGTTCTAATGAAAAACTGTTTTTT	CASSLGQSSNEKLFF
.	.	TRBV3-1/TRBV3-2	TRBJ2-7	TGTGCCAGCAGCCAGGCCAGATCTCCCAGCTCCTACGAGCAGTACTTC	CASSQARSPSSYEQYF
.	.	TRBV7-9	TRBJ1-1	TGTGCCAGCAGCTCCGGGGGGAGGAACACTGAAGCTTTCTTT	CASSSGGRNTEAFF
.	.	TRBV30	TRBJ2-2	TGTGCCTGGAGGTCGCAGTACACCGGGGAGCTGTTTTTT	CAWRSQYTGELFF
.	.	TRBV4-3	TRBJ2-1	TGCGCCAGCAGCCAAGAATGGACTGCCAAGGCTCCTAGCTCCTACAATGAGCAGTTCTTC	CASSQEWTAKAPSSYNEQFF
TRBD2	.	TRBV25-1	TRBJ2-5	TGTGCCAGCAGTGAATCGGGGGGAGCATCAGAGACCCAGTACTTC	CASSESGGASETQYF
.	.	TRBV10-2	TRBJ1-1	TGCGCCAGCAGTGAGAAAACAGGGTATCGGGAAGCTTTCTTT	CASSEKTGYREAFF
.	once	TRBV5-1	TRBJ2-1	TGCGCCAGCAGCTTGGGGAGGGGCTACGAGCAGTTCTTC	CASSLGRGYEQFF
.	.	TRBV27	TRBJ1-6	TGTGCCAGCAGTTGGGACCCCCGGAATTCACCCCTCCACTTT	CASSWDPRNSPLHF
TRBD1	.	TRBV13	TRBJ2-2	TGTGCCAGCAGCTTCGGACAGGGAGGCGGGGAGCTGTTTTTT	CASSFGQGGGELFF
TRBD2	.	TRBV11-1	TRBJ2-3	TGTGCCAGCAGCGGGACTAGCGGGAGCTCAGATACGCAGTATTTT	CASSGTSGSSDTQYF
.	.	TRBV20-1	TRBJ2-1	TGCAGTGCTAGAGAATACAATGAGCAGTTCTTC	CSAREYNEQFF
.	.	TRBV11-2	TRBJ2-1	TGTGCCAGCAGCTTATCCTATTCTTCCTACAATGAGCAGTTCTTC	CASSLSYSSYNEQFF
.	few	TRBV7-9	TRBJ1-6	TGTGCCAGCAGCTACCGAGGGGATTATTCACCCCTCCACTTT	CASSYRGDYSPLHF
TRBD1	.	TRBV4-2	TRBJ1-2	TGTGCCAGCAGCCAAGATGTGGCAGGGGGGTCTAACTATGGCTACACCTTC	CASSQDVAGGSNYGYTF
.	once	TRBV30	TRBJ2-7	TGTGCCTGGAGTAGGTGGGGGACGAGCTCCTACGAGCAGTACTTC	CAWSRWGTSSYEQYF
.	once	TRBV2	TRBJ2-1	TGTGCCAGCAGCCGGGACATTATCTACAATGAGCAGTTCTTC	CASSRDIIYNEQFF
.	.	TRBV7-2	TRBJ2-3	TGTGCCAGCAGCTTAGGGTCTGTCCGCGGAGATACGCAGTATTTT	CASSLGSVRGDTQYF
TRBD1	.	TRBV27	TRBJ2-7	TGTGCCACCCGGAGGACAGGGGTATACGAGCAGTACTTC	CATRRTGVYEQYF
TRBD2	.	TRBV2	TRBJ2-7	TGTGCCAGCAGTATTAGCGGGAGCTCCTACGAGCAGTACTTC	CASSISGSSYEQYF
TRBD2	.	TRBV11-3	TRBJ2-2	TGTGCCAGCAGCTCCGGGACTAGCGGGCTGGACGGGGAGCTGTTTTTT	CASSSGTSGLDGELFF
.	.	TRBV30	TRBJ1-2	TGTGCCTGGAGCGCCCCGGAGCATTATGGCTACACCTTC	CAWSAPEHYGYTF
TRBD2	.	TRBV27	TRBJ2-5	TGTGCCAGCTGGGGCGGGGGTTTAAGAGAGACCCAGTACTTC	CASWGGGLRETQYF
TRBD2	.	TRBV2	TRBJ2-2	TGTGCCAGCAATAGCGGGAGGGCCAGTGGCACCGGGGAGCTGTTTTTT	CASNSGRASGTGELFF
TRBD1	.	TRBV19	TRBJ2-7	TGTGCCAGTACAGAGGGGGCACGCGGCGAGCAGTACTTC	CASTEGARGEQYF
.	.	TRBV18	TRBJ1-1	TGTGCCAGCTCACCACCGGGGACTCGGACTGAAGCTTTCTTT	CASSPPGTRTEAFF
.	.	TRBV25-1	TRBJ1-6	TGTGCCAGCAGTGTATTTAGCGCCAATTCACCCCTCCACTTT	CASSVFSANSPLHF
TRBD1	.	TRBV11-2	TRBJ1-2	TGTGCCAGCAGCGGAGTCCGGGACAGGGGGTCGGGCTACACCTTC	CASSGVRDRGSGYTF